This T cell receptor (beta chain) was captured in a study of T cells after yellow fever vaccination. Study findings and constraints: Primary-vaccination clones mostly resurfaced post-booster (96% CD4, about 87% CD8).

On this clonotype: As yet, its antigen is unknown.

MiXCR, applied by TCRdb to the 5' RACE reads, yields one record per CDR3 protein. The repertoire holds 300,000 to 450,000 distinct CDR3 sequences, 7% to 10% seen once, with 17% in the top ten. The CDR3 runs 13 residues. Germline V CDR1 and CDR2: SGHVS, FNYEAQ. V lost 5 bases and J lost 5, with 12 bases in between. This chain uses TRBV7-6 with TRBJ1-2; TRBD1 is a possible D gene (6 bases). The source of this sequence is a man younger than 35 who received the YFV17D yellow fever vaccine. This material consisted of PBMCs, taken roughly seven weeks after the first yellow fever vaccination. Written as DNA, the CDR3 is TGTGCCAGCAGCCAGGCACAGGGTTATGGCTACACCTTC. Its translation: CASSQAQGYGYTF.